The clone carrying this T cell receptor (beta chain) was recorded many times. Libraries of TCR beta came from iRepertoire HTBI primers plus Arm-PCR of CDR3 regions. Via MiXCR, TCRdb re-called the multiplex PCR reads, giving one row per CDR3 protein. The sample includes about 400,000 distinct CDR3 sequences, roughly 17% of them seen just once. The data stem from a study of regulatory T cells in long-lasting Graves disease. As to time point: newly diagnosed GD, antithyroid drugs for less than 3 months. PBMCs were the source of the RNA used for TCR sequencing. The CDR3 is 14 residues long. Germline values: CDR1 SGHTA, CDR2 FQGTGA. Trimming pared 5 bases from V and 9 bases from J, leaving 20 bases between. This sample was also put to use in a study of T cells in Graves' hyperthyroidism and ophthalmopathy.

The clonotype was recovered from a young woman with Graves disease. This chain connects TRBV7-3 to TRBJ2-7; D is possibly TRBD2 (5 bases). The material sequenced was peripheral blood mononuclear cells (PBMCs), taken at new diagnosis, from a patient treated with antithyroid drugs. CDR3 in amino acids: CASSPGLGSWAQYF. The CDR3 bases are TGTGCCAGCAGCCCTGGACTGGGGTCCTGGGCGCAGTACTTC. The full variable domain, rest sourced from reference TRBV7-3 and TRBJ2-7, is GAGVSQTPSNKVTEKGKYVELRCDPISGHTALYWYRQSLGQGPEFLIYFQGTGAADDSGLPNDRFFAVRPEGSVSTLKIQRTERGDSAVYLCASSPGLGSWAQYFGPGTRLTVT.